This TCR beta chain was identified in a study of T cell repertoires in cytomegalovirus infection. Study-wide context: A matching HLA type, together with CMV infection, was signaled by public TCR beta signatures. General study results and limits: Dominating the ex vivo response were TCR beta clonotypes that were CMV-specific and HLA-C-restricted. Cumulative frequency of public TCR beta families picked out carriers of CMV plus the relevant HLA.

TCRdb re-called the reads through MiXCR, storing one row per CDR3 protein. This table holds approximately 700,000 distinct CDR3 sequences, approximately 40% found once. As regards this clonotype: Its antigen is still unknown.

CDR1 is SGHTA, CDR2 FQGTGA, per germline. The V and J ends lost 2 bases and 8 bases respectively, with 13 bases between them. The CDR3 loop spans 14 amino acids. This sequence originates from a human donor in good health (CMV status not recorded). Some clones in this sample may be carry-over from other donors' samples. Source material: PBMCs. The rearrangement links TRBV7-3 to TRBJ2-1, with D tentatively TRBD1 or TRBD2 (5 bases each). The CDR3 here is CASSLSPGRHEQFF. The CDR3, as DNA: TGTGCCAGCAGCTTATCTCCAGGGAGACATGAGCAGTTCTTC.